Shown below are 5 T cell receptor beta chains from a single sample sequenced in a study of human T cells and chemical hapten exposure. MiXCR was run by TCRdb on the 5' RACE reads, yielding one entry per CDR3 protein. The top ten clones hold nearly 7% of a sample with about 80,000 distinct CDR3 sequences, less than 20% of them seen once. Before extraction, the whole blood was not fractionated, and total RNA was taken from it. The receptor set was obtained from a female donor in good health.

The CDR3 spells CASSQGQSSNQPQHF. The CDR3 DNA is TGTGCCAGCAGTCAGGGACAGTCGAGCAATCAGCCCCAGCATTTT. The chain employs TRBV6-1 and TRBJ1-5, with 7 bases matching TRBD1. CDR3 length: 15 residues. The V gene's germline CDR1 is MNHNS and CDR2 SASEGT. With V trimmed by 5 bases and J by 1 base, 5 bases remained unmatched.

This rearrangement joins TRBV7-9 to TRBJ2-3, with D perhaps TRBD1 (6 bases). Trimming left V 5 bases short and J 7 bases short, with 16 bases between. Germline V gene lookup returns CDR1 SEHNR and CDR2 FQNEAQ (reference sequence). The CDR3 length is 14 residues. The CDR3 DNA reads as TGTGCCAGCAGCGACCAACAGGGACGGAATACGCAGTATTTT. It encodes CASSDQQGRNTQYF.

The chain has TRBV5-1 and TRBJ2-3; the D is unclear. V gave up 2 bases and J gave up 8 bases, with 15 bases separating them. The germline gives CDR1 SGHRS, CDR2 YFSETQ. This CDR3 is 14 amino acids long. As DNA, the CDR3 is TGCGCCAGCAGCTTAAATTCTAGGACGGCTACGCAGTATTTT. Protein sequence: CASSLNSRTATQYF.

This clonotype was recorded once. The V call is TRBV12-3 or TRBV12-4, the J call TRBJ2-1, with D unclear. V dropped 3 bases and J dropped 0 bases, with 9 bases sitting between them. The CDR3 consists of 15 residues. This CDR3 reads CASSLTRSSYNEQFF. The CDR3 DNA sequence: TGTGCCAGCAGTTTGACTCGGAGCTCCTACAATGAGCAGTTCTTC.

This clonotype was seen a few times. The V call is TRBV10-3, the J call TRBJ1-1; D perhaps matches TRBD1 (5 bases). The germline V gene encodes CDR1 ENHRY and CDR2 SYGVKD. This CDR3 comprises 14 residues. Trimming removed 6 bases at V and 5 bases at J, with 16 bases between. CDR3 DNA sequence: TGTGCCATCAGCCCCGGACCGACAGTTACTGAAGCTTTCTTT. This encodes CAISPGPTVTEAFF.